This T cell receptor (beta chain) emerged from a study of lymphopenia after photon versus proton radiotherapy. The CDR3 has 14 residues. The junction had 2 bases not matched to a gene; V was cut back by 4 bases and J by 7 bases. Per germline, CDR1 MGHDK and CDR2 SYGVNS. Study-level findings and limits: Survival link was tested only in deceased patients; proton benefit remains a possibility. Oligoclonal CD8+ Temra expansion after nadir drove photon patients' diversity drop. A bigger post-nadir fall in TCR diversity correlated inversely with survival time in deceased patients. Relative stability marked proton patients; photon patients lost diversity and naive cells.

With respect to this clone: Its antigen is not identified.

The method was immunoSEQ multiplex PCR; TCRdb's version includes in-frame clones alone and lacks a portion of them. Among 25,000 to 35,000 clones listed, about 90% were seen once. The sequence was collected from a woman in her 50s with pancreatic cancer. The sample in question was peripheral blood, obtained from a patient treated with photon-based radiotherapy. The chain uses TRBV25-1 and TRBJ2-2; 11 nucleotides agree with TRBD2. The CDR3, as DNA: TGTGCCAGCAGTGGAGGACTAGCGGGCGGGGAGCTGTTTTTT. This encodes CASSGGLAGGELFF.